These 19 T cell receptor beta chains were sequenced from one sample in a study of CD8+ T cells in alopecia areata. Isolated RNA was reverse transcribed into cDNA used as the sequencing template. Sequenced by immunoSEQ multiplex PCR; TCRdb stores in-frame clones only, minus some. The sample consists of roughly 250,000 clones, roughly 69% of them appearing once. Here the sequenced sample was CD4+ T cells sorted from blood, taken at week 0. These receptors were collected from a human donor with alopecia areata.

CDR3 sequence reads: CSALGYEQYF. The CDR3 DNA reads as TGCAGTGCTTTAGGGTACGAGCAGTACTTC. J is TRBJ2-7 and V is TRBV20-1; D unclear. The V gene's germline CDR1 is DFQATT and CDR2 SNEGSKA (reference sequence). Trimming stripped 5 bases from V and 4 bases from J, with 6 bases between. There are 10 residues in the CDR3.

The chain carries TRBV25-1 and TRBJ2-3; perhaps TRBD2 as D (6 bases). The V gene lost 3 bases and the J gene lost 3 bases, with 22 bases spanning the gap. CDR1 is MGHDK, CDR2 SYGVNS, per germline. This CDR3 comprises 18 residues. The CDR3 DNA is TGTGCCAGCAGTGATAGTCGACCGGCGGGGCAGTATACAGATACGCAGTATTTT. This gives the protein CASSDSRPAGQYTDTQYF.

The chain links TRBV4-1 to TRBJ2-7; 7 bases align to TRBD1. Germline V gives CDR1 MGHRA, CDR2 YSYEKL. Trimming at V came to 5 bases and at J to 6 bases, leaving 13 bases not matched to a gene. There are 15 residues in the CDR3. DNA of the CDR3: TGCGCCAGCAGCTTTACCGGGACAGAGCTATCCGAGCAGTACTTC. Translation gives CASSFTGTELSEQYF.

Notes on this clone: This sample includes further DNA sequences coding for the same CDR3. As DNA, the CDR3 is TGTGCCTGGAGTGTACGGCAGAACACTGAAGCTTTCTTT. It codes for CAWSVRQNTEAFF. The V call is TRBV30, the J call TRBJ1-1, with D uncertain. From germline, CDR1 is GTSNPN and CDR2 SVGIG (reference sequence). Trimming took 0 bases from V and 1 from J, leaving 6 bases between them. This CDR3 has 13 amino acids.

The J gene is TRBJ2-2, the V gene TRBV2; tentatively, D is TRBD2 (5 bases). The CDR3 runs 15 residues. The V end lost 2 bases, the J end lost 6 bases, and 13 bases lay between the germline ends. Germline values: CDR1 SNHLY, CDR2 FYNNEI. CDR3 nucleotide sequence: TGTGCCAGCAGTGAACAGGTCAGCGGCGCCGGGGAGCTGTTTTTT. Translating gives CASSEQVSGAGELFF.

The V call is TRBV29-1, the J call TRBJ2-1, with TRBD1 as a possible D gene (5 bases). The germline CDR1 and CDR2 sequences are SQVTM and ANQGSEA. CDR3 length: 16 amino acids. V lost 1 base to trimming and J lost 0 bases, with 13 bases between them. The CDR3 nucleotides are TGCAGCGTTGAAGGCAGGGTCCGGCCCTCCTACAATGAGCAGTTCTTC. Translating it yields CSVEGRVRPSYNEQFF.

The genes are TRBV2 and TRBJ2-5, with D possibly being TRBD1 (6 bases). The CDR3 is made up of 13 amino acids. Germline assignment: CDR1 SNHLY and CDR2 FYNNEI. The V gene lost 8 bases and the J gene lost 0 bases, with 10 bases spanning the gap. This CDR3 reads CASSGQNQETQYF. CDR3 DNA: TGTGCCAGCTCGGGACAAAACCAAGAGACCCAGTACTTC. Filled out from reference TRBV2 and TRBJ2-5, the complete variable domain reads EPEVTQTPSHQVTQMGQEVILRCVPISNHLYFYWYRQILGQKVEFLVSFYNNEISEKSEIFDDQFSVERPDGSNFTLKIRSTKLEDSAMYFCASSGQNQETQYFGPGTRLLVL.

This chain joins TRBV30 and TRBJ1-2; D perhaps matches TRBD1 (5 bases). This CDR3 spans 15 amino acids. The V end was cut by 0 bases, the J end by 3 bases, with 14 bases between. Germline-derived CDR1 and CDR2 are GTSNPN and SVGIG (reference sequence). DNA of the CDR3: TGTGCCTGGAGTGTCCTCTTCCGGGGCGACTATGGCTACACCTTC. Encoded protein: CAWSVLFRGDYGYTF.

The rearrangement uses TRBV6-5 and TRBJ2-5, with TRBD2 matching 7 bases. The CDR3 has 14 residues. Trimming removed 6 bases from V and 2 bases from J; junction bases left unmatched: 6. In germline, CDR1 is MNHEY, CDR2 SVGAGI. DNA for the CDR3: TGTGCCAGCAGAGAATCCGGGGGGCAAGAGACCCAGTACTTC. Translating it yields CASRESGGQETQYF.

As concerns this clone: The sample has other DNA sequences that encode this CDR3 too. The CDR3: CASSDSSGANVLTF. DNA for the CDR3: TGTGCCAGCAGTGATAGCTCTGGGGCCAACGTCCTGACTTTC. J is TRBJ2-6 and V is TRBV2, with no clear D. From germline, CDR1 is SNHLY and CDR2 FYNNEI. This CDR3 region has 14 residues. V lost 3 bases, J lost 0 bases, and 3 bases lay in between.

Concerning this clone: The junction does not match germline at one end; this may be a read error. The chain has TRBV5-4 and TRBJ2-4; no definite D call. The CDR3 has 11 amino acids. Germline values: CDR1 SGHNT, CDR2 YYREEE (reference sequence). Written as DNA, the CDR3 is TGTGCCAGCAGCTTGGGAGTTCAATGGGACTTC. Amino acids: CASSLGVQWDF.

This chain links TRBV7-3 with TRBJ1-1; D is ambiguous. The CDR3 covers 12 residues. Trimming took off 5 bases at V and 1 base at J, with 5 bases between the two ends. Germline V gene sequence: CDR1 SGHTA, CDR2 FQGTGA. CDR3 residues: CASSGSNTEAFF. The CDR3, as DNA: TGTGCCAGCAGCGGGTCGAACACTGAAGCTTTCTTT.

This clone was counted a few times. The rearrangement joins TRBV29-1 to TRBJ1-2; the match to TRBD1 covers 8 bases. CDR1 is SQVTM and CDR2 is ANQGSEA in the germline V gene. The CDR3 spans 12 residues. Losses at the gene ends were 6 bases for V and 9 bases for J; bases not matched to a gene: 9. The CDR3 loop is CSVLSQGGSYTF. The CDR3 DNA follows: TGCAGCGTCCTATCACAGGGGGGGAGCTACACCTTC. The full variable domain, in which reference TRBV29-1 and TRBJ1-2 provide the parts outside the CDR3, is SAVISQKPSRDICQRGTSLTIQCQVDSQVTMMFWYRQQPGQSLTLIATANQGSEATYESGFVIDKFPISRPNLTFSTLTVSNMSPEDSSIYLCSVLSQGGSYTFGSGTRLTVV.

A few counts support this clone. The chain employs TRBV29-1 and TRBJ2-3, with a weak D call TRBD2 (6 bases). Germline CDR1 is SQVTM and CDR2 is ANQGSEA. This CDR3 has 14 amino acids. Trimming left V 7 bases short and J 4 bases short, with 18 bases between. The CDR3 spells CSARGIATADTQYF. The CDR3 region has the DNA TGCAGCGCCCGCGGGATAGCGACGGCAGATACGCAGTATTTT.

Turning to this clone: In the same sample, other DNA sequences code for this CDR3. V and J are TRBV5-6 and TRBJ2-5; D unclear. The CDR3 covers 13 residues. V lost 2 bases to trimming and J lost 5 bases, with 10 bases between them. CDR1 and CDR2 from the germline V gene are SGHDT and YYEEEE. The CDR3 DNA follows: TGTGCCAGCAGCTTAGCTGGCTTGGAGACCCAGTACTTC. It specifies CASSLAGLETQYF.

This clone occurred once. This chain connects TRBV5-1 to TRBJ2-5; 8 bases are shared with TRBD1. The CDR3 runs to 14 residues. Trimming at V came to 4 bases and at J to 5 bases, leaving 7 bases not matched to a gene. Germline assignment: CDR1 SGHRS and CDR2 YFSETQ. The CDR3 loop is CASSLGQGEETQYF. The CDR3, as DNA: TGCGCCAGCAGCCTCGGACAGGGCGAGGAGACCCAGTACTTC.

The CDR3 bases are TGTGCCTGGAGTGTAGCGCTTAATCAGCCCCAGCATTTT. Encoded protein: CAWSVALNQPQHF. The J gene is TRBJ1-5, the V gene TRBV30; D call uncertain. Trimming removed 0 bases at V and 4 bases at J, with 7 bases between. This CDR3 comprises 13 residues. In germline, CDR1 is GTSNPN, CDR2 SVGIG (reference sequence).

This clone has a handful of counts. This chain links TRBV7-3 with TRBJ1-1, with TRBD1 matching 7 bases. The J segment lost 4 bases and the V segment lost 8 bases, leaving 16 bases of the junction unmatched. Germline V CDR1 and CDR2: SGHTA, FQGTGA. This CDR3 is 16 amino acids long. This CDR3 reads CASFYPRQGLFTEAFF. Written as DNA, the CDR3 is TGTGCCAGCTTCTACCCACGACAGGGCTTGTTCACTGAAGCTTTCTTT.

J is TRBJ2-5 and V is TRBV5-1; the match to TRBD1 covers 8 bases. Looked up from germline, CDR1 is SGHRS and CDR2 is YFSETQ. After removal of 4 bases from V and 5 bases from J, the junction contained 10 bases not matched to a gene. The CDR3 covers 15 residues. CDR3 in amino acids: CASSPPTGARETQYF. The CDR3 DNA follows: TGCGCCAGCAGCCCACCGACAGGGGCTCGGGAGACCCAGTACTTC.